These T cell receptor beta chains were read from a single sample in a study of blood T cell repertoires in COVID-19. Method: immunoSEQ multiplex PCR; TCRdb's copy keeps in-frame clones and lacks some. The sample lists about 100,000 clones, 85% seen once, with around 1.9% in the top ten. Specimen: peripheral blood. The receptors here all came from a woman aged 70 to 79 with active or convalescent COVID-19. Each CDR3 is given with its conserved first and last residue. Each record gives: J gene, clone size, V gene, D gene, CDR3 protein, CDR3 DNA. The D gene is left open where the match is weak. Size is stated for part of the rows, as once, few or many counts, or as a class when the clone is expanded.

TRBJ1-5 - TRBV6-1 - CASSEPVYQPQHF TGTGCCAGCAGTGAACCAGTCTATCAGCCCCAGCATTTT
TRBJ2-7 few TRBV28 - CASRLSGEISYEQYF TGTGCCAGCAGGCTGTCTGGGGAGATCTCCTACGAGCAGTACTTC
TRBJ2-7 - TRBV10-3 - CAISDLLLPYEQYF TGTGCCATCAGTGACCTCCTTCTACCCTACGAGCAGTACTTC
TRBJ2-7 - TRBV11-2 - CASRGQGYEQYF TGTGCCAGCAGAGGCCAGGGTTACGAGCAGTACTTC
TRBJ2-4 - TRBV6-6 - CASSYSTENIQYF TGTGCCAGCAGTTACTCGACAGAAAACATTCAGTACTTC
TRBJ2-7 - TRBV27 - CASSLSYEQYF TGTGCCAGCAGTCTATCCTACGAGCAGTACTTC
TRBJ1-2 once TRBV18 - CASSPPGMGDYGYTF TGTGCCAGCTCACCCCCAGGAATGGGTGACTATGGCTACACCTTC
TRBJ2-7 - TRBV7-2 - CASSLTRVGEQYF TGTGCCAGCAGCTTAACCAGGGTTGGGGAGCAGTACTTC
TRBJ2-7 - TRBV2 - CATGYSSEQYF TGTGCCACGGGATACAGCAGCGAGCAGTACTTC
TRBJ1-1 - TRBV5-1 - CASSIQDNTEAFF TGCGCCAGCAGCATACAGGACAACACTGAAGCTTTCTTT
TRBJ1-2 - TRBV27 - CASSLGPDLFYGYTF TGTGCCAGCAGTTTAGGGCCAGACCTCTTCTATGGCTACACCTTC
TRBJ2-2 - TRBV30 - CAWRGREAWGLFF TGTGCCTGGAGAGGCAGGGAGGCTTGGGGGCTGTTTTTT
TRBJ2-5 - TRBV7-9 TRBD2 CASSLNSGGAQETQYF TGTGCCAGCAGCTTAAATAGCGGGGGGGCCCAAGAGACCCAGTACTTC
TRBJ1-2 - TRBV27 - CASRSQAGKESGYTF TGTGCCAGCAGGAGTCAGGCAGGGAAGGAGAGTGGCTACACCTTC
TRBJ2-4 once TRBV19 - CASSTPQGNIQYF TGTGCCAGTAGTACCCCCCAGGGAAACATTCAGTACTTC
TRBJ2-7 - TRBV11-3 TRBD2 CASSPRGAGILAYEQYF TGTGCCAGCAGCCCCCGGGGAGCGGGGATCTTGGCCTACGAGCAGTACTTC
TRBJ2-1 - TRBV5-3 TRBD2 CARSLILAGYNEQFF TGTGCCAGAAGCTTGATCCTAGCGGGCTACAATGAGCAGTTCTTC
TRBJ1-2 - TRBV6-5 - CASSVPSSLYGYTF TGTGCCAGCAGCGTACCAAGTAGCCTCTATGGCTACACCTTC
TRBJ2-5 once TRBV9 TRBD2 CASSALAGGYQETQYF TGTGCCAGCAGCGCACTAGCGGGGGGCTACCAAGAGACCCAGTACTTC
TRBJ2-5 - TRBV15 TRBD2 CATAGGTSLTQETQYF TGTGCCACAGCCGGGGGGACTAGCCTGACCCAAGAGACCCAGTACTTC
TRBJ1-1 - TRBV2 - CASSEVNTEAFF TGTGCCAGCAGCGAGGTGAACACTGAAGCTTTCTTT
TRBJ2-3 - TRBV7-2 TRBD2 CASSTLAGAGDTQYF TGTGCCAGCAGCACACTAGCGGGGGCGGGGGATACGCAGTATTTT
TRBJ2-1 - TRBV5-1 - CASSRDSYNEQFF TGCGCCAGCAGTCGGGACTCCTACAATGAGCAGTTCTTC
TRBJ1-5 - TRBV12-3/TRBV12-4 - CASGGSGQPQHF TGTGCCAGCGGCGGGTCGGGACAGCCCCAGCATTTT
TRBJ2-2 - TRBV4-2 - CASSQEASVRELFF TGTGCCAGCAGCCAAGAGGCCAGCGTCAGGGAGCTGTTTTTT
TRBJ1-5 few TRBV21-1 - CAPARDNGYSNQPQHF TGTGCCCCAGCCCGGGACAACGGTTATAGCAATCAGCCCCAGCATTTT
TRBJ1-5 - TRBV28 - CASSPSGAGNQPQHF TGTGCCAGCAGTCCCTCAGGGGCAGGCAATCAGCCCCAGCATTTT
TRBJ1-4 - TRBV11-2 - CASSFAQATSGKLFF TGTGCCAGCAGCTTCGCCCAGGCTACCTCTGGGAAACTGTTTTTT
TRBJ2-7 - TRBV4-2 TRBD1 CASSQDWVGQGTYEQYF TGTGCCAGCAGCCAAGATTGGGTGGGACAGGGAACCTACGAGCAGTACTTC
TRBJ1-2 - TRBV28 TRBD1 CASSLEVDRGRYGYTF TGTGCCAGCAGTTTAGAGGTGGACAGGGGGAGGTATGGCTACACCTTC
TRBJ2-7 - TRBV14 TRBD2 CASSPRPGGRVAYEQYF TGTGCCAGCAGCCCCCGACCTGGCGGGAGGGTAGCCTACGAGCAGTACTTC
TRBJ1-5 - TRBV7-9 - CASSDRNQPQHF TGTGCCAGCAGCGACAGAAATCAGCCCCAGCATTTT
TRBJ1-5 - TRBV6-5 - CASSQQGQQPQHF TGTGCCAGCAGTCAACAGGGTCAGCAGCCCCAGCATTTT
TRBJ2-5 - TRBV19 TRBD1 CASSITGALGSQYF TGTGCCAGTAGTATTACAGGGGCCCTCGGGTCCCAGTACTTC
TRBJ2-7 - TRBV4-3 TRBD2 CASSQEGGPPYEQYF TGCGCCAGCAGCCAAGAGGGAGGGCCCCCCTACGAGCAGTACTTC
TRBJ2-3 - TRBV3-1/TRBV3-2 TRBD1 CASSTGGTRTDTQYF TGTGCCAGCAGCACAGGGGGCACTCGCACAGATACGCAGTATTTT
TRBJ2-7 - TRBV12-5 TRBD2 CASVGTTYYEQYF TGTGCTAGTGTGGGGACTACGTACTACGAGCAGTACTTC
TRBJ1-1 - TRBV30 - CAWSLQENTEAFF TGTGCCTGGAGTCTGCAGGAGAACACTGAAGCTTTCTTT
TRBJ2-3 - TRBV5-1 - CASSLSGAQYTDTQYF TGCGCCAGCAGCCTGTCAGGGGCTCAATACACAGATACGCAGTATTTT
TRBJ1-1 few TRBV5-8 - CASSLPGGGVVTEAFF TGTGCCAGCAGCTTGCCCGGGGGGGGTGTGGTCACTGAAGCTTTCTTT
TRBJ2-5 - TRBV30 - CACGTIKQETQYF TGTGCCTGTGGGACAATCAAACAAGAGACCCAGTACTTC
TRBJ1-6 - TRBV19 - CASSIGQGLGNSPLHF TGTGCCAGTAGTATCGGCCAGGGGCTAGGCAATTCACCCCTCCACTTT
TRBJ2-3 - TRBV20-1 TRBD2 CSARGLATDTQYF TGCAGTGCTCGTGGACTAGCGACAGATACGCAGTATTTT
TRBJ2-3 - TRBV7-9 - CASSLATGSPGNQPQYF TGTGCCAGCAGCTTAGCAACAGGGTCCCCTGGAAATCAGCCCCAGTATTTT
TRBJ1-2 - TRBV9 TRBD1 CASSTYMTGGMSYTF TGTGCCAGCAGCACGTACATGACAGGGGGCATGAGCTACACCTTC
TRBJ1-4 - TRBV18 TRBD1 CASSPRGRGVVANEKLFF TGTGCCAGCTCACCACGTGGCAGGGGGGTCGTCGCTAATGAAAAACTGTTTTTT
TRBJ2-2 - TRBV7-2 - CASSLEAPNTGELFF TGTGCCAGCAGCTTAGAAGCGCCAAACACCGGGGAGCTGTTTTTT
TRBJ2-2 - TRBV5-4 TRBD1 CASSRQGFATGELFF TGTGCCAGCAGCCGACAGGGCTTTGCAACCGGGGAGCTGTTTTTT
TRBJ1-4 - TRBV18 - CASSRNQVRGANEKLFF TGTGCCAGCTCACGCAACCAGGTCAGGGGTGCTAATGAAAAACTGTTTTTT
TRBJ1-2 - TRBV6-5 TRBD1 CASSLGPGTAGYTF TGTGCCAGCAGTTTGGGTCCCGGGACAGCAGGCTACACCTTC
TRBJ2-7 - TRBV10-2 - CASSDRRSEQYF TGCGCCAGCAGTGACAGGCGCTCCGAGCAGTACTTC
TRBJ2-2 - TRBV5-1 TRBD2 CASSSPGPRGEELFF TGCGCCAGCAGCTCTCCGGGGCCGCGGGGGGAGGAGCTGTTTTTT
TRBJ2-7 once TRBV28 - CASGLGGYEQYF TGTGCCAGCGGCCTTGGTGGTTACGAGCAGTACTTC